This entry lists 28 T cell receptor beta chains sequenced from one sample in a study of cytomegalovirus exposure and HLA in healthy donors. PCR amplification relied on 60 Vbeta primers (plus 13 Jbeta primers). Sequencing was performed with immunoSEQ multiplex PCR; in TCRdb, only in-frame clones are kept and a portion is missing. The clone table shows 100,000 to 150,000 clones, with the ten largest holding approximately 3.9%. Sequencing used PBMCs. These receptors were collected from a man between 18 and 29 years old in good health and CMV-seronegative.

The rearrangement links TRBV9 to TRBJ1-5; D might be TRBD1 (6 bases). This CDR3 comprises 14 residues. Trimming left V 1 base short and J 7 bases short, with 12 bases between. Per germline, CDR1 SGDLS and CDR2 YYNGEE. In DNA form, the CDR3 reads TGTGCCAGCAGCGTAATGGGGGCAGGACAGCCCCAGCATTTT. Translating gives CASSVMGAGQPQHF.

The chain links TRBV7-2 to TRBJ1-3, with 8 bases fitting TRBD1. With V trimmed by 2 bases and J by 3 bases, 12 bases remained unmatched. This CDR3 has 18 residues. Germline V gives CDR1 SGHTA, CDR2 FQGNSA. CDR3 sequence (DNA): TGTGCCAGCAGCTTAAAACCGTCAGGGGGCACTTATGGAAACACCATATATTTT. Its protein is CASSLKPSGGTYGNTIYF.

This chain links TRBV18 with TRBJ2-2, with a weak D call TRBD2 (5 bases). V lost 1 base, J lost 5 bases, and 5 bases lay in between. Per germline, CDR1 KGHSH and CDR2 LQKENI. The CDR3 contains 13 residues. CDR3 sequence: CASSPRGTGELFF. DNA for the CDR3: TGTGCCAGCTCACCACGAGGGACCGGGGAGCTGTTTTTT.

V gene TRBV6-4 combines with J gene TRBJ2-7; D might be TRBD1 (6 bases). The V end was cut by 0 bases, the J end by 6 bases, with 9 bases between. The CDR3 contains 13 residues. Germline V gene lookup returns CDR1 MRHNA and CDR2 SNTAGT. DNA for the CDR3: TGTGCCAGCAGTGACTCTATACAGGGCGAGCAGTACTTC. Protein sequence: CASSDSIQGEQYF.

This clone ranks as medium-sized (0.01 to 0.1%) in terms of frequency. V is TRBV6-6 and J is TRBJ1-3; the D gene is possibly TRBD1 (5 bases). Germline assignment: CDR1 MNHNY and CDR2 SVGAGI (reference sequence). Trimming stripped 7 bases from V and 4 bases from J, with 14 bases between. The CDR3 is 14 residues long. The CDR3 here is CASIDGGWGNTIYF. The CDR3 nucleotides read TGTGCCAGCATTGACGGGGGGTGGGGAAACACCATATATTTT.

Here the CDR3 reads CASSPTEGTYGYTF. The CDR3 DNA follows: TGTGCCAGCAGCCCTACTGAGGGCACCTATGGCTACACCTTC. The chain links TRBV7-9 to TRBJ1-2; D not resolved. V lost 5 bases, J lost 4 bases, and 14 bases lay in between. Germline-derived CDR1 and CDR2 are SEHNR and FQNEAQ (reference sequence). This CDR3 is built from 14 residues.

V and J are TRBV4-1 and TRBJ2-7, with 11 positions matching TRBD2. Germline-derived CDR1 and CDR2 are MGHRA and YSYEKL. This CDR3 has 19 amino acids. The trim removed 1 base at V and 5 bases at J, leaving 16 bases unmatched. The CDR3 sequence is CASSQGGLGLAGGLDEQYF. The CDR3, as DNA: TGCGCCAGCAGCCAAGGGGGATTAGGGCTAGCGGGAGGATTAGACGAGCAGTACTTC.

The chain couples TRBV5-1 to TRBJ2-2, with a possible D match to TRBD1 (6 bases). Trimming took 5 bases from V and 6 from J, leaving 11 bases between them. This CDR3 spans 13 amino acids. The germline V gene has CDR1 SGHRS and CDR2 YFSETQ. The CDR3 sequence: CASRQGKAGELFF. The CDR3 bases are TGCGCCAGCAGACAGGGAAAGGCCGGGGAGCTGTTTTTT.

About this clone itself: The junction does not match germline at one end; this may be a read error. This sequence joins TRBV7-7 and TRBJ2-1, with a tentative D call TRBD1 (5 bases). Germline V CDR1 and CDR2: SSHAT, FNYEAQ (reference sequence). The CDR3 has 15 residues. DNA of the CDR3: TGTGCTAGCAGCAGTTCGGACAACTCCTACAATGAGCAGTTCTTC. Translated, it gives CASSSSDNSYNEQFF.

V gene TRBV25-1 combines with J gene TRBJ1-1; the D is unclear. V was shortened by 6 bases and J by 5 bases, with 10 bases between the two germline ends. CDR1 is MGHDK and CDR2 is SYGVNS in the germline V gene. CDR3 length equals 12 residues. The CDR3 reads CASRVTGTEAFF. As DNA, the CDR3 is TGTGCCAGCAGGGTTACCGGGACTGAAGCTTTCTTT.

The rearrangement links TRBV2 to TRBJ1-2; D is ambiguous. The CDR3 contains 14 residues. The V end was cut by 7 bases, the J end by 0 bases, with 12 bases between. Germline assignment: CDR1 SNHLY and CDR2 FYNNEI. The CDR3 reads CASIGDLPNYGYTF. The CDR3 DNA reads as TGTGCCAGCATAGGAGATTTACCTAACTATGGCTACACCTTC. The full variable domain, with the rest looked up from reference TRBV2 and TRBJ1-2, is EPEVTQTPSHQVTQMGQEVILRCVPISNHLYFYWYRQILGQKVEFLVSFYNNEISEKSEIFDDQFSVERPDGSNFTLKIRSTKLEDSAMYFCASIGDLPNYGYTFGSGTRLTVV.

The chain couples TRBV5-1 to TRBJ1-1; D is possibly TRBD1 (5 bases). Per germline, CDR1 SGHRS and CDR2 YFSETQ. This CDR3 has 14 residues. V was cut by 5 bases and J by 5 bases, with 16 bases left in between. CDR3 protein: CASRIGGEWTEAFF. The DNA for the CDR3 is TGCGCCAGCAGGATTGGAGGGGAATGGACTGAAGCTTTCTTT.

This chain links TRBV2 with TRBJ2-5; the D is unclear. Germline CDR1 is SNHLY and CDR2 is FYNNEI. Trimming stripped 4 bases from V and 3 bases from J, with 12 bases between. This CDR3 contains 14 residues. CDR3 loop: CASSGSSRKETQYF. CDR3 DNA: TGTGCCAGCAGTGGTAGCAGTCGTAAAGAGACCCAGTACTTC.

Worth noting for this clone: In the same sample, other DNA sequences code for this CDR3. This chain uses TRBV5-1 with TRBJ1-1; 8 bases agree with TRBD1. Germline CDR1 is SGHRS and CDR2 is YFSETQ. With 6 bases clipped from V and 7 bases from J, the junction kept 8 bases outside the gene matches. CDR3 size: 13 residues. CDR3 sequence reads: CASTVPGQVEAFF. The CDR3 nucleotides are TGCGCCAGCACCGTCCCGGGACAGGTTGAAGCTTTCTTT.

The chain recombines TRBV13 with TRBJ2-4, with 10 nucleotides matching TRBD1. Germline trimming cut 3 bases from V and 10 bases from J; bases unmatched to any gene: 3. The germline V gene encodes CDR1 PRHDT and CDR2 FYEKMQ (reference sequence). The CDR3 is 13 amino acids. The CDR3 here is CASSFRDRGIQYF. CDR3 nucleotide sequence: TGTGCCAGCAGCTTCCGGGACAGGGGAATTCAGTACTTC.

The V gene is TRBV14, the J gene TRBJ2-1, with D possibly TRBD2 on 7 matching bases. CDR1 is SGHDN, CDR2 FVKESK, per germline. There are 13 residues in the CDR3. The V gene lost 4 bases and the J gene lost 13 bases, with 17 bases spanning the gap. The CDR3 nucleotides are TGTGCCAGCAGCCTTGGGGGGGGCGGGTACCAGTTCTTC. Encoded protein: CASSLGGGGYQFF.

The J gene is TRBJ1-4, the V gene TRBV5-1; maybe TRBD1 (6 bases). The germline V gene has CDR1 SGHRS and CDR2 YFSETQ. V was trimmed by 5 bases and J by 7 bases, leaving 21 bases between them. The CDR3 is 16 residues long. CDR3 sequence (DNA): TGCGCCAGCAGTTATTTTGACGGGGGGGCCGGTGAAAAACTGTTTTTT. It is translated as CASSYFDGGAGEKLFF. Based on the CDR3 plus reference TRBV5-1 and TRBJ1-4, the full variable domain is KAGVTQTPRYLIKTRGQQVTLSCSPISGHRSVSWYQQTPGQGLQFLFEYFSETQRNKGNFPGRFSGRQFSNSRSEMNVSTLELGDSALYLCASSYFDGGAGEKLFFGSGTQLSVL.

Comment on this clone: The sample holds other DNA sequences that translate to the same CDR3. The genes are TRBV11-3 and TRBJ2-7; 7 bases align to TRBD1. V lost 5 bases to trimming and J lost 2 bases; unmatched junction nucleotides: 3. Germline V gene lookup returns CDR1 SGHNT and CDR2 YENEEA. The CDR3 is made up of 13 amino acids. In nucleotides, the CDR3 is TGTGCCAGCAGCCCCGGGACAGCCTACGAGCAGTACTTC. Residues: CASSPGTAYEQYF.

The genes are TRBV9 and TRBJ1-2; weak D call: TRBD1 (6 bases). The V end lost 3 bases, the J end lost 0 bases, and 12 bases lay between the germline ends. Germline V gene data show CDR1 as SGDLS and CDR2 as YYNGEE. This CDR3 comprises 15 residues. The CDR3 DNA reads TGTGCCAGCAGCGGGTGGACAGCGTCTAACTATGGCTACACCTTC. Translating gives CASSGWTASNYGYTF. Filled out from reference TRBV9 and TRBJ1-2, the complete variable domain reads DSGVTQTPKHLITATGQRVTLRCSPRSGDLSVYWYQQSLDQGLQFLIQYYNGEERAKGNILERFSAQQFPDLHSELNLSSLELGDSALYFCASSGWTASNYGYTFGSGTRLTVV.

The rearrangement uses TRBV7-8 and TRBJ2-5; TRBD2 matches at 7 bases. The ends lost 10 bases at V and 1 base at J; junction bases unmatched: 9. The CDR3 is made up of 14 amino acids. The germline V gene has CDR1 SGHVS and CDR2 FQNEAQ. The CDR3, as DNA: TGTGCCACGGGGAGGGGAAGAACCCAAGAGACCCAGTACTTC. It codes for CATGRGRTQETQYF.

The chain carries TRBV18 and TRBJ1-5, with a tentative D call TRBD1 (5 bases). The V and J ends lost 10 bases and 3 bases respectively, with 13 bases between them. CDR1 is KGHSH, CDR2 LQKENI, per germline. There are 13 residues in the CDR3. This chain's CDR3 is CATAGGDNQPQHF. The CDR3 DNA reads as TGTGCCACCGCGGGGGGGGACAATCAGCCCCAGCATTTT.

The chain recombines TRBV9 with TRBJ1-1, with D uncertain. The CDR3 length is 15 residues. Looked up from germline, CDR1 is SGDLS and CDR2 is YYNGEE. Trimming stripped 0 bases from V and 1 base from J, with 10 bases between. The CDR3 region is CASSVGATTNTEAFF. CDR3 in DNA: TGTGCCAGCAGCGTAGGGGCCACAACGAACACTGAAGCTTTCTTT.

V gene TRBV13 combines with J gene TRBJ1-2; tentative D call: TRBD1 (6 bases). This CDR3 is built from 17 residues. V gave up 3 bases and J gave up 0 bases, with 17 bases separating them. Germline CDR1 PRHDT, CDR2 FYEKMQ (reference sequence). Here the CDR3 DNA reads TGTGCCAGCAGCTTGGGGAGACAGGTACTTCCTAACTATGGCTACACCTTC. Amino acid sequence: CASSLGRQVLPNYGYTF.

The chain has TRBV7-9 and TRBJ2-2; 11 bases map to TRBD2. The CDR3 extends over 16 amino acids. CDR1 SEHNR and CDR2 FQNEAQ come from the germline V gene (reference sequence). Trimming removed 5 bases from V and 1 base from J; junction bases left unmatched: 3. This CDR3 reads CASSQGLAGNTGELFF. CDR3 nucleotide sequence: TGTGCCAGCAGCCAAGGACTAGCGGGGAACACCGGGGAGCTGTTTTTT.

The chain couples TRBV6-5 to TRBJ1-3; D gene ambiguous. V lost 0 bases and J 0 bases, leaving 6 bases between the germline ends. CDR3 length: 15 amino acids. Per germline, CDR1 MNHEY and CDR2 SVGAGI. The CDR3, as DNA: TGTGCCAGCAGTTACTCGTCCAGCTCTGGAAACACCATATATTTT. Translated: CASSYSSSSGNTIYF.

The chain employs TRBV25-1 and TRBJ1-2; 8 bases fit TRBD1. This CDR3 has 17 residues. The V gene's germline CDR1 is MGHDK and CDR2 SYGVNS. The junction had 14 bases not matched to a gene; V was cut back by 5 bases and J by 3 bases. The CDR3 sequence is CASSTVGRGRTYYGYTF. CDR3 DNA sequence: TGTGCCAGCAGTACCGTTGGCAGGGGGCGGACATACTATGGCTACACCTTC.

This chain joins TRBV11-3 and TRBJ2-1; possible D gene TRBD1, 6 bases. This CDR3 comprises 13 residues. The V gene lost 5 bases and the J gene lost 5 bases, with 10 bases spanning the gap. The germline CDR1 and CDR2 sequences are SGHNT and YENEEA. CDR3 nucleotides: TGTGCCAGCAGCCTGGGACAACACAATGAGCAGTTCTTC. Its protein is CASSLGQHNEQFF.

CDR3: CASSVDKRPYNEQFF. Here the CDR3 DNA reads TGTGCCAGCAGCGTAGACAAGCGGCCGTACAATGAGCAGTTCTTC. V and J are TRBV9 and TRBJ2-1; a weak D match, TRBD2 (5 bases). This CDR3 is built from 15 residues. V was trimmed by 0 bases and J by 4 bases, leaving 11 bases between them. From germline, CDR1 is SGDLS and CDR2 YYNGEE.